This record looks at one TCR beta chain sequence and its context. Its antigen is undetermined. TCRdb independently ran MiXCR on the reads; one entry per CDR3 protein. Of some 500,000 distinct CDR3 sequences listed, 40% are singletons. The sample comes from a study of T cell repertoires in cytomegalovirus infection. Study-wide context: Public TCR beta signatures indicated both CMV infection and matching HLA type.

Sequenced material: cultured PBMCs, taken from culture after CMV antigen stimulation. This receptor was obtained from a human donor in good health (CMV status not recorded). Some clones in this sample may be carry-over from other donors' samples.

The CDR3 coding sequence is TGCAGTGCTAACTCGGGACAGGGGGCGTCCTACGAGCAGTACTTC. Amino acid sequence: CSANSGQGASYEQYF. The chain recombines TRBV20-1 with TRBJ2-7; the match to TRBD1 covers 12 bases. Germline V CDR1 and CDR2: DFQATT, SNEGSKA (reference sequence). The J segment lost 1 base and the V segment lost 4 bases, leaving 5 bases of the junction unmatched. The CDR3 is 15 residues long.